These 12 T cell receptor beta chains came from one sample sequenced in a study of vaccination effects on CD4 cells after COVID-19. No antigens are known for them. Before sequencing took place, the ViraFEST assay used viral peptide pools to expand antigen-specific CD4+ T cells. Subsequent to less than eleven days of culture, CD4+ T cells were isolated. The participants, recipients of two vaccine doses, got either BNT162b2 or mRNA-1273. The method was immunoSEQ multiplex PCR; TCRdb's version includes in-frame clones alone and lacks a portion of them. The table shows tens of thousands of clones, with roughly 60% occurring only once. The starting material was CD4+ T cells from PBMCs cultured with SARS-CoV-2 spike peptides, obtained after COVID-19 vaccination. The receptors here all came from a human donor who received a COVID-19 vaccine.

The CDR3 DNA reads TGTGCTAGTGGTTTGTACAGAGAAGCTTTCTTT. Protein: CASGLYREAFF. The chain carries TRBV12-5 and TRBJ1-1; D gene unclear. Germline lookup yields CDR1 LGHNT and CDR2 FRNRAP. V lost 2 bases to trimming and J lost 8 bases, with 6 bases between them. The CDR3 has 11 residues. Variable domain in full (rest from reference TRBV12-5 and TRBJ1-1): DARVTQTPRHKVTEMGQEVTMRCQPILGHNTVFWYRQTMMQGLELLAYFRNRAPLDDSGMPKDRFSAEMPDATLATLKIQPSEPRDSAVYFCASGLYREAFFGQGTRLTVV.

The J gene is TRBJ2-2, the V gene TRBV7-7; D is uncertain. Per germline, CDR1 SSHAT and CDR2 FNYEAQ (reference sequence). Trimming removed 5 bases from V and 2 bases from J, with 15 bases in between. This CDR3 is built from 16 residues. Here the CDR3 reads CASSPGRMVNTGELFF. In DNA form, the CDR3 reads TGTGCCAGCAGCCCAGGACGGATGGTCAACACCGGGGAGCTGTTTTTT.

This clone has more than one count but fewer than ten. The J gene is TRBJ2-2, the V gene TRBV11-3, with 13 bases fitting TRBD2. This CDR3 is built from 19 residues. V shed 3 bases, J shed 2 bases, and the junction held 9 bases outside the gene matches. Per germline, CDR1 SGHNT and CDR2 YENEEA. The CDR3 loop is CASSLGRTSGGLNTGELFF. The CDR3, as DNA: TGTGCCAGCAGCTTGGGACGGACTAGCGGGGGTCTAAACACCGGGGAGCTGTTTTTT.

The V call is TRBV2, the J call TRBJ1-5; 12 bases line up with TRBD1. CDR1 is SNHLY, CDR2 FYNNEI, per germline. The CDR3 sequence is 17 residues long. V trimming: 7 bases; J trimming: 6 bases; junction bases outside the gene matches: 13. CDR3 in amino acids: CASTRTWDRGLRQPQHF. CDR3 sequence (DNA): TGTGCCAGCACCCGAACGTGGGACAGGGGGCTCCGTCAGCCCCAGCATTTT.

The chain is built from TRBV5-6 and TRBJ2-5; TRBD2 aligns across 12 bases. The CDR3 consists of 16 residues. Germline values: CDR1 SGHDT, CDR2 YYEEEE. Trimming cost V 5 bases and J 5 bases; bases outside gene matches: 10. The DNA of the CDR3 is TGTGCCAGCAGGCGAAGACTAGCGGGAGTTCAGGAGACCCAGTACTTC. It specifies CASRRRLAGVQETQYF.

The chain employs TRBV18 and TRBJ1-1, with D possibly TRBD1 on 5 matching bases. The germline CDR1 and CDR2 sequences are KGHSH and LQKENI. Trimming pared 6 bases from V and 6 bases from J, leaving 17 bases between. The CDR3 loop spans 14 amino acids. CDR3 in amino acids: CASSREAGGPEAFF. As DNA, the CDR3 is TGTGCCAGCTCCCGGGAGGCTGGGGGACCTGAAGCTTTCTTT.

The chain employs TRBV27 and TRBJ2-5, with D perhaps matching TRBD2 (5 bases). Germline V gives CDR1 MNHEY, CDR2 SMNVEV (reference sequence). Trimming cost V 3 bases and J 0 bases, with 11 bases left between them. The CDR3 is 15 residues long. CDR3 sequence: CASSLTTMYQETQYF. As DNA, the CDR3 is TGTGCCAGCAGTTTGACTACTATGTACCAAGAGACCCAGTACTTC.

The rearrangement links TRBV15 to TRBJ1-6; D remains ambiguous. Trimming pared 1 base from V and 9 bases from J, leaving 7 bases between. CDR1 and CDR2 from the germline V gene are LNHNV and YYDKDF (reference sequence). This CDR3 has 13 amino acids. The CDR3 here is CATSRASFSPLHF. The DNA for the CDR3 is TGTGCCACCAGCAGAGCGTCTTTTTCACCCCTCCACTTT.

V is TRBV20-1 and J is TRBJ1-2; 7 bases agree with TRBD1. The trim removed 3 bases at V and 4 bases at J, leaving 8 bases unmatched. Germline CDR1 DFQATT, CDR2 SNEGSKA (reference sequence). This CDR3 has 14 residues. CDR3 sequence (DNA): TGCAGTGCTAGTAAGGGGGCGCAGGGCTATGGCTACACCTTC. Amino acid sequence: CSASKGAQGYGYTF.

This CDR3 reads CASNAGEGQPQHF. The CDR3 region has the DNA TGTGCCAGCAACGCAGGGGAAGGTCAGCCCCAGCATTTT. This chain links TRBV2 with TRBJ1-5; possible D gene TRBD1, 6 bases. The V gene's germline CDR1 is SNHLY and CDR2 FYNNEI. The CDR3 has 13 amino acids. Trimming pared 7 bases from V and 6 bases from J, leaving 13 bases between.

This rearrangement joins TRBV6-5 to TRBJ1-5; 9 positions match TRBD1. This CDR3 comprises 15 residues. The junction had 12 bases not matched to a gene; V was cut back by 6 bases and J by 9 bases. The germline V gene has CDR1 MNHEY and CDR2 SVGAGI. The DNA of the CDR3 is TGTGCCAGCAGGTCCCGGGACAGGGCCCGGGGGCCCCAGCATTTT. This codes for CASRSRDRARGPQHF.

V is TRBV6-5 and J is TRBJ1-4, with D perhaps TRBD1 (6 bases). The CDR3 loop spans 14 amino acids. V lost 5 bases, J lost 8 bases, and 15 bases lay in between. Germline lookup yields CDR1 MNHEY and CDR2 SVGAGI. CDR3 residues: CASSPGTNYEKLFF. CDR3 sequence (DNA): TGTGCCAGCAGTCCCGGGACAAACTACGAAAAACTGTTTTTT.